This TCR beta chain comes out of a study of shared clonotypes between healthy human individuals. On the study more broadly: CD8 memory received one plate per donor, CD8 naive two, CD4 memory three and CD4 naive three. Points from the study as a whole: Generally, naive subsets (rather than memory subsets) showed larger estimated richness. Sampling included only blood; tissue repertoires likely differ.

This CDR3 comprises 13 residues. Germline V gene lookup returns CDR1 SGHRS and CDR2 YFSETQ. V lost 4 bases, J lost 7 bases, and 2 bases stayed unmatched. Here immunoSEQ multiplex PCR was the method, and the copy in TCRdb shows in-frame clones only, minus some. The table lists a few million clones, over 90% of them singletons. As to this clone: What it recognizes is unknown. The identical CDR3 is also encoded by other nucleotide sequences in the sample.

Subsets obtained from CD4+ cells comprised CD45RA+ naive and CD45RA-negative memory cells. This TCR derives from a man in his late teens or twenties in good health. Some clones in this sample may be carry-over from other donors' samples. Sequenced input: naive CD4+ T cells from PBMCs. The subset: CD45RA+ positively selected. This rearrangement joins TRBV5-1 to TRBJ2-1, with 10 positions matching TRBD2. CDR3 residues: CASSLAGENEQFF. CDR3 DNA sequence: TGCGCCAGCAGCCTAGCGGGAGAGAATGAGCAGTTCTTC. The whole variable domain, filled in from reference TRBV5-1 and TRBJ2-1, reads KAGVTQTPRYLIKTRGQQVTLSCSPISGHRSVSWYQQTPGQGLQFLFEYFSETQRNKGNFPGRFSGRQFSNSRSEMNVSTLELGDSALYLCASSLAGENEQFFGPGTRLTVL.